These T cell receptor beta chains were read from a single sample in a study of T cell clones after liver transplantation. Method: immunoSEQ multiplex PCR; TCRdb's copy keeps in-frame clones and lacks some. Of about 68,000 clones listed, 92% were seen once; the top ten hold roughly 0.98%. The sample in question was CD4+ T cells from blood, obtained roughly 26 months after liver transplant. These receptors all come from a human patient who received a liver transplant. Some T cells may originate from the graft donor. The CDR3 runs from the conserved cysteine through the conserved F or W. D genes are given only for firm matches. Size is stated for part of the rows, as once, few or many counts, or as a class when the clone is expanded.

d_gene: TRBD2
v_gene: TRBV19
abundance: NA
j_gene: TRBJ2-3
CDR3nt: TGTGCCAGTAGTACACCCTCGGGGGGTTTCACAGATACGCAGTATTTT
CDR3aa: CASSTPSGGFTDTQYF

d_gene: TRBD1
v_gene: TRBV28
abundance: NA
j_gene: TRBJ2-5
CDR3nt: TGTGCCAGCAGTTCAGCCCAGGGGGCAAGGGAACAAGAGACCCAGTACTTC
CDR3aa: CASSSAQGAREQETQYF

d_gene: NA
v_gene: TRBV7-2
abundance: NA
j_gene: TRBJ2-1
CDR3nt: TGTGCCAGCAGCTTAGAGGCAGATGGAAATGAGCAGTTCTTC
CDR3aa: CASSLEADGNEQFF

d_gene: NA
v_gene: TRBV7-2
abundance: once
j_gene: TRBJ2-1
CDR3nt: TGTGCCAGCAGGTTAAGGCAGGAGACCTACAATGAGCAGTTCTTC
CDR3aa: CASRLRQETYNEQFF

d_gene: NA
v_gene: TRBV6-5
abundance: NA
j_gene: TRBJ2-7
CDR3nt: TGTGCCAGCAGTTACTCAACATTCGGTTTTGAGTACGAGCAGTACTTC
CDR3aa: CASSYSTFGFEYEQYF

d_gene: NA
v_gene: TRBV29-1
abundance: NA
j_gene: TRBJ1-1
CDR3nt: TGCAGCGTTGAAAGGGGGGACACTGAAGCTTTCTTT
CDR3aa: CSVERGDTEAFF

d_gene: TRBD1
v_gene: TRBV7-9
abundance: NA
j_gene: TRBJ2-7
CDR3nt: TGTGCCAGCAGCATCACAGGGGGTTACGAGCAGTACTTC
CDR3aa: CASSITGGYEQYF

d_gene: TRBD1
v_gene: TRBV7-3
abundance: few
j_gene: TRBJ2-5
CDR3nt: TGTGCCAGCAAAGACCCGGGACAGGAAAAAGAGACCCAGTACTTC
CDR3aa: CASKDPGQEKETQYF

d_gene: NA
v_gene: TRBV19
abundance: few
j_gene: TRBJ1-4
CDR3nt: TGTGCCAGTAGTCCGAGGGGCGCGTTCCCTAATGAAAAACTGTTTTTT
CDR3aa: CASSPRGAFPNEKLFF

d_gene: TRBD2
v_gene: TRBV30
abundance: NA
j_gene: TRBJ2-4
CDR3nt: TGTGCCTGGAGTGGGATCGGGACTAGCGGGACCCTGTCCCTAGCCAAAAACATTCAGTACTTC
CDR3aa: CAWSGIGTSGTLSLAKNIQYF

d_gene: NA
v_gene: TRBV7-3
abundance: NA
j_gene: TRBJ2-7
CDR3nt: TGTGCCAGCAGCCCCACCCAGGGCTCCTACGAGCAGTACTTC
CDR3aa: CASSPTQGSYEQYF

d_gene: TRBD1
v_gene: TRBV27
abundance: NA
j_gene: TRBJ2-5
CDR3nt: TGTGCCAGCAGCCAGGGGGCCCAAGAGACCCAGTACTTC
CDR3aa: CASSQGAQETQYF

d_gene: TRBD2
v_gene: TRBV6-1
abundance: NA
j_gene: TRBJ2-2
CDR3nt: TGTGCCAGCAGTGAACTAGCGGGAGTCGTCACCGGGGAGCTGTTTTTT
CDR3aa: CASSELAGVVTGELFF

d_gene: NA
v_gene: TRBV15
abundance: NA
j_gene: TRBJ2-1
CDR3nt: TGTGCCACCAGCGGGGCTCGGCGGGCCAGTGGGAATGAGCAGTTCTTC
CDR3aa: CATSGARRASGNEQFF

d_gene: TRBD1
v_gene: TRBV6-5
abundance: NA
j_gene: TRBJ2-7
CDR3nt: TGTGCCAGCAGTCTCCGGGACAGCTCCTACGAGCAGTACTTC
CDR3aa: CASSLRDSSYEQYF

d_gene: NA
v_gene: TRBV7-2
abundance: NA
j_gene: TRBJ1-3
CDR3nt: TGTGCCAGCAGCCCTGACAGGAGCTTCGGAAACACCATATATTTT
CDR3aa: CASSPDRSFGNTIYF

d_gene: TRBD2
v_gene: TRBV10-3
abundance: NA
j_gene: TRBJ2-3
CDR3nt: TGTGCCATCAGTGGGGAAGCGGGAGGCCTCACAGATACGCAGTATTTT
CDR3aa: CAISGEAGGLTDTQYF

d_gene: TRBD2
v_gene: TRBV11-2
abundance: NA
j_gene: TRBJ2-7
CDR3nt: TGTGCCAGCAGCTTCGTTACTAGCGGGAGCTCCGCCTACGAGCAGTACTTC
CDR3aa: CASSFVTSGSSAYEQYF

d_gene: NA
v_gene: TRBV5-6
abundance: NA
j_gene: TRBJ1-2
CDR3nt: TGTGCCAGCACCATCGGCGGAGGGCCCTATGGCTACACCTTC
CDR3aa: CASTIGGGPYGYTF

d_gene: NA
v_gene: TRBV7-3
abundance: NA
j_gene: TRBJ2-2
CDR3nt: TGTGCCAGCAGCCCAGGGGCGCGGGGCGGGGAGCTGTTTTTT
CDR3aa: CASSPGARGGELFF

d_gene: NA
v_gene: TRBV7-2
abundance: NA
j_gene: TRBJ2-2
CDR3nt: TGTGCCAGCAGCTTACTAGGCTCACAGGGCGGCACCGGGGAGCTGTTTTTT
CDR3aa: CASSLLGSQGGTGELFF

d_gene: TRBD2
v_gene: TRBV5-6
abundance: few
j_gene: TRBJ2-5
CDR3nt: TGTGCCAGCAGCCCCCCTAGCGGGAGGGGTGAAGAGACCCAGTACTTC
CDR3aa: CASSPPSGRGEETQYF

d_gene: NA
v_gene: TRBV2
abundance: NA
j_gene: TRBJ1-6
CDR3nt: TGTGCCAGCAGTGTTAATCCCCAGGGTACCTCACCCCTCCACTTT
CDR3aa: CASSVNPQGTSPLHF

d_gene: TRBD2
v_gene: TRBV29-1
abundance: NA
j_gene: TRBJ2-1
CDR3nt: TGCAGCGTTGAGCTAGCGGGGAACAATGAGCAGTTCTTC
CDR3aa: CSVELAGNNEQFF

d_gene: TRBD1
v_gene: TRBV29-1
abundance: NA
j_gene: TRBJ2-7
CDR3nt: TGCAGCGCCGGGACAGGGAACGAGCAGTACTTC
CDR3aa: CSAGTGNEQYF

d_gene: TRBD1
v_gene: TRBV6-1
abundance: NA
j_gene: TRBJ1-2
CDR3nt: TGTGCCAGCAGTGCGCGGACAGGGACGTATGGCTACACCTTC
CDR3aa: CASSARTGTYGYTF

d_gene: TRBD2
v_gene: TRBV4-3
abundance: NA
j_gene: TRBJ2-3
CDR3nt: TGCGCCAGCAGCCAAGAGCTAGCGGGAGGGTTGGGTGGCACAGATACGCAGTATTTT
CDR3aa: CASSQELAGGLGGTDTQYF

d_gene: TRBD1
v_gene: TRBV5-1
abundance: NA
j_gene: TRBJ1-1
CDR3nt: TGCGCCAGCAATCGATGGGGACAGGGGGCCGGGAACACTGAAGCTTTCTTT
CDR3aa: CASNRWGQGAGNTEAFF

d_gene: NA
v_gene: TRBV5-4
abundance: once
j_gene: TRBJ1-2
CDR3nt: TGTGCCAGCAGCTTGGGGGCAGGGGCGGGAGGCTACACCTTC
CDR3aa: CASSLGAGAGGYTF